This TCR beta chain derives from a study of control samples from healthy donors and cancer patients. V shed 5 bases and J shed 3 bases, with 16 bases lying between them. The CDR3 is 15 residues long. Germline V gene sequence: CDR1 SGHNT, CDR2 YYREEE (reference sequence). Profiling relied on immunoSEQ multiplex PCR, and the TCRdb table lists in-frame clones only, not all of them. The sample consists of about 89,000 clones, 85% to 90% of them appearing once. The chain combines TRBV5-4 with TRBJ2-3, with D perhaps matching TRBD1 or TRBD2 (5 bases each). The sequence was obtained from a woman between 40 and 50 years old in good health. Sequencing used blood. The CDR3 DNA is TGTGCCAGCAGGGATGGGACCGACCCTACAGATACGCAGTATTTT. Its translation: CASRDGTDPTDTQYF.